This is a list of T cell receptor beta chains from one sample in a study of shared clonotypes between healthy human individuals. The assay was immunoSEQ multiplex PCR, and TCRdb's table has in-frame clones only and misses some. The sample contains millions of clones, just over 90% of which appear only once. The sequencing sample was made of naive CD4+ T cells sorted from blood. All receptors derive from a young man in good health. Each CDR3 is given with its conserved first and last residue. The D gene is left open where the match is weak. Clone size, where shown, is once, few, many, or a class for clones that have expanded.

v_call: TRBV11-2; clone_size: NA; j_call: TRBJ2-5; cdr3_length: 13; d_call: NA; cdr3_aa: CASSPPGGETQYF; cdr3_nt: TGTGCCAGCAGCCCCCCGGGTGGAGAGACCCAGTACTTC
v_call: TRBV5-8; clone_size: NA; j_call: TRBJ1-6; cdr3_length: 15; d_call: TRBD1; cdr3_aa: CASSERTGGNSPLHF; cdr3_nt: TGTGCCAGCAGCGAAAGGACAGGGGGCAATTCACCCCTCCACTTT
v_call: TRBV7-8; clone_size: NA; j_call: TRBJ1-6; cdr3_length: 12; d_call: NA; cdr3_aa: CASSSDRSPGDF; cdr3_nt: TGTGCCAGCAGCTCAGACAGGTCGCCCGGGGACTTT
v_call: TRBV6-4; clone_size: NA; j_call: TRBJ2-3; cdr3_length: 16; d_call: TRBD1; cdr3_aa: CASSDQGALWTDTQYF; cdr3_nt: TGTGCCAGCAGTGACCAGGGGGCCTTGTGGACAGATACGCAGTATTTT
v_call: TRBV6-1; clone_size: NA; j_call: TRBJ1-3; cdr3_length: 16; d_call: TRBD1; cdr3_aa: CASSDGRQGDLYTIYF; cdr3_nt: TGTGCCAGCAGTGATGGGAGGCAGGGGGACCTTTATACCATATATTTT
v_call: TRBV10-3; clone_size: once; j_call: TRBJ2-5; cdr3_length: 16; d_call: TRBD2; cdr3_aa: CAIKGEWREERETQYF; cdr3_nt: TGTGCCATCAAGGGCGAGTGGCGGGAGGAACGGGAGACCCAGTACTTC
v_call: TRBV18; clone_size: NA; j_call: TRBJ2-7; cdr3_length: 14; d_call: NA; cdr3_aa: CASSSPDQAYEQYF; cdr3_nt: TGTGCCAGCTCATCCCCAGACCAAGCCTACGAGCAGTACTTC
v_call: TRBV4-1; clone_size: NA; j_call: TRBJ2-2; cdr3_length: 13; d_call: NA; cdr3_aa: CASSLVGPGELFF; cdr3_nt: TGCGCCAGCAGCCTGGTGGGCCCCGGGGAGCTGTTTTTT
v_call: TRBV5-1; clone_size: NA; j_call: TRBJ2-7; cdr3_length: 14; d_call: NA; cdr3_aa: CASSLISQTYEQYF; cdr3_nt: TGCGCCAGCAGCTTGATTAGCCAAACTTACGAGCAGTACTTC
v_call: TRBV30; clone_size: NA; j_call: TRBJ2-7; cdr3_length: 13; d_call: NA; cdr3_aa: CAWSGLRADEQYF; cdr3_nt: TGTGCCTGGAGTGGACTTCGCGCGGACGAGCAGTACTTC
v_call: TRBV6-6; clone_size: NA; j_call: TRBJ2-7; cdr3_length: 15; d_call: NA; cdr3_aa: CASSYSAGRSYEQYF; cdr3_nt: TGTGCCAGCAGTTACTCAGCAGGGCGCTCCTACGAGCAGTACTTC
v_call: TRBV30; clone_size: NA; j_call: TRBJ1-6; cdr3_length: 14; d_call: NA; cdr3_aa: CAWKESAYNSPLHF; cdr3_nt: TGTGCCTGGAAGGAATCAGCCTATAATTCACCCCTCCACTTT
v_call: TRBV30; clone_size: NA; j_call: TRBJ2-5; cdr3_length: 13; d_call: NA; cdr3_aa: CAWSLGGQETQYF; cdr3_nt: TGTGCCTGGAGTTTAGGGGGGCAAGAGACCCAGTACTTC
v_call: TRBV6-6; clone_size: NA; j_call: TRBJ2-3; cdr3_length: 16; d_call: TRBD2; cdr3_aa: CASSPQLAGGGDTQYF; cdr3_nt: TGTGCCAGCAGCCCTCAACTAGCGGGGGGGGGAGATACGCAGTATTTT
v_call: TRBV19; clone_size: NA; j_call: TRBJ2-3; cdr3_length: 15; d_call: TRBD2; cdr3_aa: CASSRGSHYTDTQYF; cdr3_nt: TGTGCCAGTAGTCGCGGGAGTCACTACACAGATACGCAGTATTTT
v_call: TRBV21-1; clone_size: once; j_call: TRBJ1-1; cdr3_length: 16; d_call: NA; cdr3_aa: CASSKWAGGLRTEAFF; cdr3_nt: TGTGCCAGCAGCAAATGGGCAGGGGGCCTTCGGACTGAAGCTTTCTTT
v_call: TRBV6-6; clone_size: NA; j_call: TRBJ1-6; cdr3_length: 14; d_call: NA; cdr3_aa: CASSSQGLNSPLHF; cdr3_nt: TGTGCCAGCAGTTCCCAGGGACTAAATTCACCCCTCCACTTT
v_call: TRBV6-6; clone_size: NA; j_call: TRBJ2-1; cdr3_length: 11; d_call: NA; cdr3_aa: CASTFRGEQFF; cdr3_nt: TGTGCCAGCACCTTCAGGGGAGAGCAGTTCTTC
v_call: TRBV6-1; clone_size: NA; j_call: TRBJ2-1; cdr3_length: 17; d_call: NA; cdr3_aa: CASSEDMGGASYNEQFF; cdr3_nt: TGTGCCAGCAGTGAAGATATGGGTGGAGCATCCTACAATGAGCAGTTCTTC
v_call: TRBV7-2; clone_size: NA; j_call: TRBJ2-1; cdr3_length: 16; d_call: TRBD1; cdr3_aa: CASSTGTGGPYNEQFF; cdr3_nt: TGTGCCAGCAGCACCGGGACAGGGGGCCCCTACAATGAGCAGTTCTTC
v_call: TRBV2; clone_size: NA; j_call: TRBJ2-1; cdr3_length: 13; d_call: NA; cdr3_aa: CASTLGFYNEQFF; cdr3_nt: TGTGCCAGCACCTTAGGGTTCTACAATGAGCAGTTCTTC
v_call: TRBV27; clone_size: NA; j_call: TRBJ2-7; cdr3_length: 15; d_call: NA; cdr3_aa: CASSLYAESSYEQYF; cdr3_nt: TGTGCCAGCAGTTTATATGCGGAGAGCTCCTACGAGCAGTACTTC
v_call: TRBV12-2; clone_size: NA; j_call: TRBJ2-7; cdr3_length: 20; d_call: NA; cdr3_aa: CASRLVAGAGGPTTSYEQYF; cdr3_nt: TGTGCAAGTCGCTTAGTAGCGGGGGCTGGCGGACCCACGACCTCCTACGAGCAGTACTTC
v_call: TRBV7-2; clone_size: NA; j_call: TRBJ1-6; cdr3_length: 14; d_call: NA; cdr3_aa: CASSRRDNNSPLHF; cdr3_nt: TGTGCCAGCAGCCGACGGGACAACAATTCACCCCTCCACTTT
v_call: TRBV5-1; clone_size: NA; j_call: TRBJ2-7; cdr3_length: 14; d_call: NA; cdr3_aa: CASSSSPDRYEQYF; cdr3_nt: TGCGCCAGCAGCTCCTCTCCGGACAGATACGAGCAGTACTTC
v_call: TRBV7-9; clone_size: NA; j_call: TRBJ2-3; cdr3_length: 15; d_call: NA; cdr3_aa: CASSREGTSTDTQYF; cdr3_nt: TGTGCCAGCAGCAGAGAGGGGACCAGCACAGATACGCAGTATTTT
v_call: TRBV6-1; clone_size: NA; j_call: TRBJ1-1; cdr3_length: 13; d_call: TRBD1; cdr3_aa: CASSERTGTEAFF; cdr3_nt: TGTGCCAGCAGTGAGCGGACAGGGACTGAAGCTTTCTTT
v_call: TRBV9; clone_size: NA; j_call: TRBJ1-1; cdr3_length: 14; d_call: NA; cdr3_aa: CASSVDLGDTEAFF; cdr3_nt: TGTGCCAGCAGCGTAGATCTGGGGGACACTGAAGCTTTCTTT
v_call: TRBV2; clone_size: few; j_call: TRBJ1-1; cdr3_length: 11; d_call: NA; cdr3_aa: CASSGQIEAFF; cdr3_nt: TGTGCCAGCAGTGGACAGATTGAAGCTTTCTTT
v_call: TRBV7-2; clone_size: NA; j_call: TRBJ2-5; cdr3_length: 14; d_call: NA; cdr3_aa: CASSPQQRGETQYF; cdr3_nt: TGTGCCAGCAGCCCACAGCAAAGGGGAGAGACCCAGTACTTC
v_call: TRBV6-1; clone_size: NA; j_call: TRBJ2-7; cdr3_length: 15; d_call: NA; cdr3_aa: CASSEYWGAPYEQYF; cdr3_nt: TGTGCCAGCAGTGAATACTGGGGGGCGCCCTACGAGCAGTACTTC
v_call: TRBV4-3; clone_size: NA; j_call: TRBJ2-5; cdr3_length: 16; d_call: TRBD1; cdr3_aa: CASSQVHRGQGETQYF; cdr3_nt: TGCGCCAGCAGCCAAGTCCACCGCGGACAGGGGGAGACCCAGTACTTC
v_call: TRBV5-6; clone_size: NA; j_call: TRBJ2-3; cdr3_length: 16; d_call: TRBD2; cdr3_aa: CASSPSTSGGTDTQYF; cdr3_nt: TGTGCCAGCAGCCCCTCGACTAGCGGGGGGACAGATACGCAGTATTTT
v_call: TRBV7-3; clone_size: NA; j_call: TRBJ1-1; cdr3_length: 13; d_call: NA; cdr3_aa: CASSLTENTEAFF; cdr3_nt: TGTGCCAGCAGCTTAACAGAGAACACTGAAGCTTTCTTT
v_call: TRBV2; clone_size: once; j_call: TRBJ2-1; cdr3_length: 16; d_call: TRBD1; cdr3_aa: CASSEKLAGGIDEQFF; cdr3_nt: TGTGCCAGCAGTGAGAAGTTGGCAGGGGGCATAGATGAGCAGTTCTTC
v_call: TRBV10-1; clone_size: once; j_call: TRBJ1-1; cdr3_length: 16; d_call: NA; cdr3_aa: CASSESIQKLNTEAFF; cdr3_nt: TGCGCCAGCAGTGAGTCGATACAGAAACTGAACACTGAAGCTTTCTTT
v_call: TRBV29-1; clone_size: NA; j_call: TRBJ2-2; cdr3_length: 12; d_call: NA; cdr3_aa: CSVISGFGELFF; cdr3_nt: TGCAGCGTTATCAGCGGGTTCGGGGAGCTGTTTTTT
v_call: TRBV4-1; clone_size: NA; j_call: TRBJ2-7; cdr3_length: 15; d_call: NA; cdr3_aa: CASSLSASGFHEQYF; cdr3_nt: TGCGCCAGCAGCCTAAGCGCGTCCGGGTTCCACGAGCAGTACTTC
v_call: TRBV10-1; clone_size: NA; j_call: TRBJ2-7; cdr3_length: 13; d_call: TRBD1; cdr3_aa: CASSRQGAREQYF; cdr3_nt: TGCGCCAGCAGTCGGCAGGGGGCGCGTGAGCAGTACTTC
v_call: TRBV27; clone_size: NA; j_call: TRBJ1-1; cdr3_length: 12; d_call: NA; cdr3_aa: CASRSLGTEAFF; cdr3_nt: TGTGCCAGCAGATCCTTGGGCACTGAAGCTTTCTTT
v_call: TRBV7-2; clone_size: once; j_call: TRBJ1-1; cdr3_length: 15; d_call: TRBD1; cdr3_aa: CASSLGWTGRTEAFF; cdr3_nt: TGTGCCAGCAGCTTAGGTTGGACAGGTCGCACTGAAGCTTTCTTT
v_call: TRBV5-1; clone_size: NA; j_call: TRBJ2-2; cdr3_length: 14; d_call: TRBD1; cdr3_aa: CASTGTGNTGELFF; cdr3_nt: TGCGCCAGTACCGGGACAGGGAACACCGGGGAGCTGTTTTTT
v_call: TRBV6-5; clone_size: NA; j_call: TRBJ2-7; cdr3_length: 16; d_call: TRBD1; cdr3_aa: CASSSETGTGYREQYF; cdr3_nt: TGTGCCAGCAGTTCCGAAACCGGGACAGGGTATCGCGAGCAGTACTTC
v_call: TRBV7-2; clone_size: NA; j_call: TRBJ2-4; cdr3_length: 15; d_call: NA; cdr3_aa: CASSSLRVDKNIQYF; cdr3_nt: TGTGCCAGCAGCTCACTTAGGGTGGACAAAAACATTCAGTACTTC
v_call: TRBV5-6; clone_size: NA; j_call: TRBJ2-2; cdr3_length: 16; d_call: NA; cdr3_aa: CASSSNRDLYTGELFF; cdr3_nt: TGTGCCAGCAGCTCGAACCGGGACTTATACACCGGGGAGCTGTTTTTT